A selection of T cell receptor beta chains follows, all from one sample in a study of blood T cells in healthy people across ages. TCRdb analysed the 5' RACE reads with MiXCR anew, one entry per CDR3 protein. Of roughly 1,300,000 distinct CDR3 sequences in the sample, roughly 60% were seen once. The sequenced material came from blood. These receptors all come from a man between 18 and 35 years old in good health. The CDR3 runs from the conserved cysteine through the conserved F or W. D genes are given only for firm matches. Part of the rows lack a size; the others show once, few, many or a class for expanded clones.

j_call d_call clone_size v_call cdr3_aa cdr3_nt
TRBJ2-1 - - TRBV7-2 CASSLVRQQFF TGTGCCAGCAGCTTAGTCCGCCAACAGTTCTTC
TRBJ1-2 TRBD1 once TRBV7-9 CAGLGQPNSNYGYTF TGTGCCGGTTTGGGACAGCCGAATTCTAACTATGGCTACACCTTC
TRBJ2-7 TRBD1 - TRBV13 CASSLLQGSYEQYF TGTGCCAGCAGCTTACTACAGGGGTCCTACGAGCAGTACTTC
TRBJ2-1 - - TRBV7-8 CASSFRLTEQFF TGTGCCAGCAGCTTTCGTCTAACGGAGCAGTTCTTC
TRBJ2-3 TRBD2 - TRBV6-5 CASQGGGTDTQYF TGTGCCAGCCAGGGAGGGGGCACAGATACGCAGTATTTT
TRBJ1-4 - - TRBV14 CASSQVGALEEKLFF TGTGCCAGCAGCCAAGTCGGGGCCCTGGAGGAAAAACTGTTTTTT
TRBJ2-5 - - TRBV13 CASSPPALVAQYF TGTGCCAGCAGCCCCCCCGCCCTGGTCGCCCAGTACTTC
TRBJ2-1 - - TRBV5-1 CASSFGTQLQYNEQFF TGCGCCAGCAGCTTCGGGACACAACTCCAATACAATGAGCAGTTCTTC
TRBJ2-3 - few TRBV11-2 CASILGAELTDTQYF TGTGCCAGCATCCTGGGGGCGGAGCTCACAGATACGCAGTATTTT
TRBJ1-2 - few TRBV7-9 CASSQSYFYGYTF TGTGCCAGCAGCCAGAGTTATTTCTATGGCTACACCTTC
TRBJ2-7 - - TRBV21-1 CASSSNKEQYF TGTGCCAGCAGCTCCAATAAGGAGCAGTACTTC
TRBJ2-2 - - TRBV4-1 CASSQGRTGGLFF TGCGCCAGCAGCCAAGGGAGGACCGGGGGGCTGTTTTTT
TRBJ2-3 - once TRBV15 CATSSHTGITQYF TGTGCCACCAGCAGTCATACAGGGATTACGCAGTATTTT
TRBJ2-7 - - TRBV11-2 CASSSDGGPYEQYF TGTGCCAGCAGTTCAGACGGGGGCCCCTACGAGCAGTACTTC
TRBJ1-1 - - TRBV7-2 CASSLASQDTEAFF TGTGCCAGCAGCTTAGCCAGTCAGGACACTGAAGCTTTCTTT
TRBJ2-3 TRBD2 - TRBV20-1 CSARAGTRDTQYF TGCAGTGCTAGAGCCGGGACTAGAGATACGCAGTATTTT
TRBJ2-3 - few TRBV27 CASSLGQGLNTQYF TGTGCCAGCAGTTTAGGGCAGGGGCTGAATACGCAGTATTTT
TRBJ1-1 TRBD1 - TRBV10-3 CAISEGDREAFF TGTGCCATCAGTGAGGGGGACAGGGAAGCTTTCTTT
TRBJ1-5 - - TRBV2 CASSDSLGNQPQHF TGTGCCAGCAGTGACTCGTTGGGCAATCAGCCCCAGCATTTT
TRBJ2-1 - - TRBV5-6 CASSLGRDHEQFF TGTGCCAGCAGCTTGGGCAGGGACCATGAGCAGTTCTTC
TRBJ1-2 TRBD1 - TRBV27 CASSISHGTGGRAYGYTF TGTGCCAGCAGTATAAGCCACGGGACAGGGGGACGGGCCTATGGCTACACCTTC
TRBJ2-1 - - TRBV9 CASSVRQNNEQFF TGTGCCAGCAGCGTAAGGCAAAACAATGAGCAGTTCTTC
TRBJ2-1 - - TRBV10-3 CAISAEGPYNEQFF TGTGCCATCAGTGCGGAGGGGCCCTACAATGAGCAGTTCTTC
TRBJ2-4 - - TRBV6-2/TRBV6-3 CASRRSSGVFIQYF TGTGCCAGCAGGCGATCCTCGGGGGTTTTTATTCAGTACTTC
TRBJ2-1 TRBD1 - TRBV4-2 CASSPTEGTVTYNEQFF TGTGCCAGCAGCCCAACCGAAGGGACAGTAACCTACAATGAGCAGTTCTTC
TRBJ1-1 - few TRBV12-3/TRBV12-4 CASGWGGSAFF TGTGCCAGCGGCTGGGGAGGCTCGGCTTTCTTT
TRBJ1-1 - - TRBV7-2 CASSLVATYQGRGTEAFF TGTGCCAGCAGCTTAGTTGCAACATATCAGGGCCGGGGCACTGAAGCTTTCTTT
TRBJ2-7 - many TRBV29-1 CSVVVRSYEQYF TGCAGCGTTGTCGTGAGAAGCTACGAGCAGTACTTC
TRBJ2-5 TRBD2 - TRBV27 CASSLSHLAGGYETQYF TGTGCCAGCAGTTTGTCCCATCTAGCGGGGGGATATGAGACCCAGTACTTC
TRBJ2-7 TRBD1 - TRBV4-3 CASSRTGNTEQYF TGCGCCAGCAGCCGGACAGGGAACACCGAGCAGTACTTC
TRBJ2-1 - few TRBV4-3 CASSQEDPGYSYNEQFF TGCGCCAGCAGCCAAGAAGATCCAGGTTACTCCTACAATGAGCAGTTCTTC
TRBJ2-5 TRBD2 - TRBV2 CASSEGGRTQYF TGTGCCAGCAGTGAGGGGGGGAGGACCCAGTACTTC
TRBJ2-1 - few TRBV30 CAWSVTSYNEQFF TGTGCCTGGAGTGTAACCTCCTACAATGAGCAGTTCTTC
TRBJ2-3 TRBD1 few TRBV5-1 CASSTTGFSTDTQYF TGCGCCAGCAGCACGACAGGGTTCAGCACAGATACGCAGTATTTT
TRBJ2-5 TRBD2 - TRBV6-1 CASSGPGLAGDQETQYF TGTGCCAGCAGTGGCCCGGGACTAGCGGGGGATCAAGAGACCCAGTACTTC
TRBJ2-7 TRBD2 once TRBV2 CASSGLADTYEQYF TGTGCCAGCAGTGGACTAGCGGATACCTACGAGCAGTACTTC
TRBJ2-4 TRBD2 once TRBV19 CASSKLAGANIQYF TGTGCCAGTAGTAAACTAGCGGGAGCAAACATTCAGTACTTC
TRBJ2-4 - - TRBV12-3/TRBV12-4 CASSFEHQGREAKNIQYF TGTGCCAGCAGTTTTGAGCACCAGGGGAGGGAGGCCAAAAACATTCAGTACTTC
TRBJ2-7 TRBD1 - TRBV6-5 CASSNEILRDRTYEQYF TGTGCCAGCAGTAACGAGATACTCCGGGACAGGACCTACGAGCAGTACTTC
TRBJ2-5 - - TRBV6-2/TRBV6-3 CASSHPEIQYF TGTGCCAGCAGTCACCCAGAGATCCAGTACTTC
TRBJ1-4 - - TRBV10-3 CAISPVGEEKLFF TGTGCCATCAGCCCCGTAGGTGAGGAAAAACTGTTTTTT
TRBJ2-5 - few TRBV6-2/TRBV6-3 CASSYKGETQYF TGTGCCAGCAGTTACAAGGGAGAGACCCAGTACTTC
TRBJ1-5 TRBD1 few TRBV4-2 CASSEHTGGNQPQHF TGTGCCAGCAGCGAACACACAGGGGGGAATCAGCCCCAGCATTTT
TRBJ1-1 - - TRBV7-9 CASSQRDTEAFF TGTGCCAGCTCACAAAGGGACACTGAAGCTTTCTTT
TRBJ1-5 TRBD1 - TRBV9 CASSRGGGAGQPQHF TGTGCCAGCTCACGGGGAGGGGGCGCCGGTCAGCCCCAGCATTTT
TRBJ2-1 - few TRBV2 CATHQTRQLNEQFF TGTGCCACCCACCAAACCAGACAGCTCAATGAGCAGTTCTTC
TRBJ2-7 - - TRBV5-1 CASSLGPDLSYEQYF TGCGCCAGCAGCTTGGGGCCAGACCTCTCCTACGAGCAGTACTTC
TRBJ2-7 - once TRBV27 CASTYGKGPSYEQYF TGTGCCAGCACTTACGGGAAAGGGCCTTCCTACGAGCAGTACTTC
TRBJ2-1 - - TRBV7-9 CASSPPLRDTYSYNEQFF TGTGCCAGCAGCCCACCGCTAAGGGACACCTACTCCTACAATGAGCAGTTCTTC
TRBJ1-2 - few TRBV7-2 CASSPLTAGGYTF TGTGCCAGCAGCCCCTTGACTGCTGGGGGCTACACCTTC
TRBJ2-3 TRBD1 - TRBV20-1 CSAPITSGGPSTDTQYF TGCAGTGCTCCGATTACCTCAGGGGGACCTAGCACAGATACGCAGTATTTT
TRBJ1-2 TRBD1 few TRBV9 CASSPGQGGHYGYTF TGTGCCAGCAGCCCCGGACAGGGGGGACACTATGGCTACACCTTC
TRBJ2-1 - few TRBV9 CASSERTAQYNEQFF TGTGCCAGCAGTGAAAGGACAGCCCAGTACAATGAGCAGTTCTTC
TRBJ2-7 TRBD2 - TRBV27 CASGTGTSLYYEQYF TGTGCCAGCGGTACCGGGACTAGCCTTTACTACGAGCAGTACTTC
TRBJ2-1 TRBD2 - TRBV10-3 CAISERGGADEQFF TGTGCCATCAGTGAGCGGGGGGGCGCAGATGAGCAGTTCTTC
TRBJ2-5 TRBD2 few TRBV20-1 CSARLAGQETQYF TGCAGTGCTCGTCTAGCGGGTCAAGAGACCCAGTACTTC
TRBJ2-7 TRBD1 - TRBV25-1 CASSEPLTGYNSYEQYF TGTGCCAGCAGTGAGCCACTGACAGGGTATAACTCCTACGAGCAGTACTTC
TRBJ1-1 - few TRBV6-6 CASSIGNTEAFF TGTGCCAGCAGTATAGGGAACACTGAAGCTTTCTTT
TRBJ2-7 TRBD1 - TRBV29-1 CSGDPGQGGEQYF TGCAGCGGGGATCCTGGACAGGGGGGCGAGCAGTACTTC